The TCR beta chain described here comes from a study of T cell responses to AZD1222 COVID-19 vaccine (dated by TCRdb to about 2021). Background on the whole study: AZD1222 recipients whose second dose came at about 4 weeks and those whose second dose came at about 12 weeks were combined into one group, since spike-specific TCR depth and breadth did not differ between the two schedules. Trial participants were enrolled by age into 18-55, 56-69 and 70-plus year subgroups, with 148, 28 and 57 TCR-sequenced participants respectively. TCR sequencing covered fewer than 250 trial participants: 207 given two doses of AZD1222 and around 26 given two doses of MenACWY control vaccine.

What the time point label conveys for this sample: baseline before first vaccination. Vaccinee samples came from UK trials COV001 and COV002, including a single-blind randomized controlled phase 2/3 trial of AZD1222 (ChAdOx1 nCoV-19) in healthy adults. For TCRbeta chain sequencing, PBMC samples were collected from trial participants at day 0 and at day 28 after the second dose. The study at large found these results: Conclusions about previously exposed vaccinees are limited, since just 5 or 6 AZD1222 recipients were seropositive for SARS-CoV-2 at baseline. Nearly half of unique spike-specific TCRs reportedly recognized epitopes outside regions mutated in the B.1.351 and B.1.1.7 variants. Participants were mostly white British and included more females than males, and it was suggested by the authors that clonal diversity may have been underestimated. CD4 TCRs associated with the vaccine covered the entire spike protein, and the dominant responses were in regions 160-218 and 743-854. After two AZD1222 doses, both the breadth and the depth of spike-specific TCRs were significantly higher than at day 0 and than in MenACWY recipients. In the small 56-69-year group, the increase in depth fell short of significance, most likely because of low power. Because no day 14 peak-response samples were available, the repertoires could be characterized only after the peak T cell response.

The CDR3 regions of human TCRbeta chains were subjected to immunosequencing. Per the original workflow: Repertoire TCRs were matched against a reference library of SARS-CoV-2-specific TCRs generated with the MIRA antigen-specificity platform. Breadth was defined as the fraction of unique TCRs that were SARS-CoV-2-associated, and depth was defined as the fraction of total T cells that were SARS-CoV-2-associated. Using the MIRA data, each spike-specific TCR was assigned both to the spike region to which the TCR was reactive and to a CD4 or CD8 class. Log10-transformed breadth and depth values were compared by one-way ANOVA with Sidak's multiple comparisons tests. Here the immuneACCESS table is served through TCRdb, limited to in-frame sequences with V and J called. Missing clones are a known gap in these copies; in checked studies unresolved V genes cover under half, and the rest lacks a known reason. That table gives V, J and clone size, and the DNA gave D and trimming. The sample table lists about 210,000 clones, around 92% of them with a count of one. Less than 1.5% of the sample lies in the top ten.

Trimmed from V: 3 bases; trimmed from J: 5 bases; junction bases lacking a gene match: 5. Via the germline V gene, CDR1 is SNHLY and CDR2 FYNNEI. From the cysteine through the phenylalanine, the CDR3 covers 16 amino acids. Only the CDR3 portion is preserved as DNA: 48 bases, with reading frame beginning at the first base. With regard to this clone: No cognate antigen has been identified for it. No clone much larger than this one lies a single base away; base qualities are absent.

This clonotype was sampled from an adult in good health. This sequence uses TRBV2 and TRBJ2-1; 12 bases in the middle match TRBD2. Source: peripheral blood, taken on day 0 of AZD1222 vaccination. At the DNA level, the sequence is TGTGCCAGCAGTGACAAGGCTAGCGGGGGGGACAATGAGCAGTTCTTC. This codes for CASSDKASGGDNEQFF.